The entry that follows covers one TCR beta chain sequence. This record belongs to a study of blood T cell repertoires in COVID-19. Study summary: COVID-19 samples collected from the United States, Italy and Spain covered acute and convalescent phases. PBMCs, B-cell-depleted T cells, or T cells were the source of the cDNA or gDNA that made up the material.

Original handling: Researchers report that nucleated cell counts were estimated from reference gene primer amplification. Only in-frame clones appear in the TCRdb table, and some are missing; sequencing was by immunoSEQ multiplex PCR. The DNA was the basis for D and trimming; V, J and clone size are from that table. This table has tens of thousands of clones, approximately 86% appearing once. The trim removed 4 bases at V and 5 bases at J, leaving 9 bases unmatched. The CDR3 contains 16 residues. Germline values: CDR1 LGHDT, CDR2 YNNKEL (reference sequence). The chain employs TRBV3-1 (or the pseudogene TRBV3-2) and TRBJ2-5, with TRBD2 identical over 11 bases. The receptor was derived from an elderly woman with acute or convalescent COVID-19. Sequenced input: peripheral blood. CDR3 sequence: CASSPSGSGGAETQYF. The CDR3 DNA is TGTGCCAGCAGCCCTTCCGGTAGCGGGGGGGCCGAGACCCAGTACTTC.